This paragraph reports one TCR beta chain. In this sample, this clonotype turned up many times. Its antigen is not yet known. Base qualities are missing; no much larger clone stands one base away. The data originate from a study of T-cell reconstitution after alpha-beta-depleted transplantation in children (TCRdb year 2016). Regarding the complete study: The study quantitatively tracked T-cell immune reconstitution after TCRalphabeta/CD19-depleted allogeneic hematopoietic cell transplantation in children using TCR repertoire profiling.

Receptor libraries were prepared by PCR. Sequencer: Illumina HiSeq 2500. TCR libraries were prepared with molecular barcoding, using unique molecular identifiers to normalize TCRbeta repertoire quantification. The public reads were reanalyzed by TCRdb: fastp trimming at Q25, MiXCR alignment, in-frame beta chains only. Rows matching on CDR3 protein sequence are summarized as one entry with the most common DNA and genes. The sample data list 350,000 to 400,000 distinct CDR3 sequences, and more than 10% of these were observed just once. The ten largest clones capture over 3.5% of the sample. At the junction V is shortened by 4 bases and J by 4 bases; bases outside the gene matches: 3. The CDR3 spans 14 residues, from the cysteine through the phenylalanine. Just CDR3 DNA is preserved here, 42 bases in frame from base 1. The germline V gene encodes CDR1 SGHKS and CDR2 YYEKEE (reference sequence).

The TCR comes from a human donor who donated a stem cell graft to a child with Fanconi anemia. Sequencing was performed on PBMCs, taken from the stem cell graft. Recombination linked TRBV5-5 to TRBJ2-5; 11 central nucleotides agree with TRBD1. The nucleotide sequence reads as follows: TGTGCCAGCAGCCCGGGACAGGGGGGAGAGACCCAGTACTTC. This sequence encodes CASSPGQGGETQYF. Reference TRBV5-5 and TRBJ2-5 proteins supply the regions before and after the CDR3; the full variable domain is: DAGVTQSPTHLIKTRGQQVTLRCSPISGHKSVSWYQQVLGQGPQFIFQYYEKEERGRGNFPDRFSARQFPNYSSELNVNALLLGDSALYLCASSPGQGGETQYFGPGTRLLVL.